This T cell receptor beta chain stems from a study of blood T cell repertoires in COVID-19. Study information: Sites across the United States, Italy and Spain contributed samples from acute and convalescent COVID-19. T cells, B-cell-depleted T cells, or PBMCs provided the cDNA or gDNA that served as material.

Per the authors' pipeline: The assay estimated nucleated cells by amplifying reference gene primers. Generated by immunoSEQ multiplex PCR, the TCRdb table keeps only in-frame clones and is missing some. V and J calls and clone size are given by that table; D and trimming were obtained from the DNA. The sample has some 100,000 clones, 80% to 90% seen once. CDR3 length equals 14 residues. CDR1 and CDR2 from the germline V gene are LGHNA and YNFKEQ. V lost 0 bases, J lost 1 base, and 6 bases lay in between. This clone occurred a few times. The sequencing input was peripheral blood. The sequence derives from a woman of 80 years or more with active or convalescent COVID-19. V and J are TRBV4-2 and TRBJ1-1; unclear D gene. CDR3 in amino acids: CASSQDRENTEAFF. CDR3 sequence (DNA): TGTGCCAGCAGCCAAGATCGGGAGAACACTGAAGCTTTCTTT.